A single T cell receptor beta chain is shown here with its context. Its antigen is still unknown. This specimen belongs to a study of cytomegalovirus exposure and HLA in healthy donors. Across the study: In a previous analysis, 110 million or so unique TCR beta sequences were found from 170 million or so T cells. Drawn from HLA-typed donors, tens of millions of unique TCRs were held in an early data release. Study-wide results and caveats: In a later analysis, DRB1 alleles had the most associated TCRs; HLA-C alleles the fewest.

At sampling all donors were nominally healthy, likely with unrecorded immune exposures. This CDR3 contains 13 residues. CDR1 and CDR2 from the germline V gene are LNHDA and SQIVND (reference sequence). Between the trimmed V and J ends, which lost 2 bases and 1 base, there was a span of 6 bases. A multiplex PCR was run with 60 Vbeta primers and 13 Jbeta primers. Using immunoSEQ multiplex PCR, the repertoire was profiled, and TCRdb retains in-frame clones only, with some absent. The sample has roughly 160,000 clones, around 69% seen once. This chain connects TRBV19 to TRBJ2-7, with D possibly being TRBD1 (5 bases). The specimen was PBMCs. This TCR derives from a woman aged 25 to 45 in good health and CMV-seronegative. CDR3 sequence: CASSIRQSYEQYF. CDR3 nucleotide sequence: TGTGCCAGTAGTATAAGACAGTCCTACGAGCAGTACTTC.